One T cell receptor (beta chain) is described in this entry. Random hexamers were used to reverse transcribe an amount of about 0.45 to 1 ug RNA. With immunoSEQ multiplex PCR, TCR beta CDR3 was amplified across 54 Vbeta and 13 Jbeta. Each CDR3 protein is one row after TCRdb ran MiXCR on the immunoSEQ multiplex PCR reads. The table lists approximately 260,000 distinct CDR3 sequences, 90% to 97% of them singletons. The sample is drawn from a study of CD8 T cells in Susac syndrome. Study details: Patients with Susac syndrome who were sequenced included more than 5 with active disease and about 8 in remission. Each patient with Susac syndrome, at the time of blood draw, was therapy-naive, on corticosteroids, or on intravenous immunoglobulin alone.

V dropped 5 bases and J dropped 7 bases, with 12 bases sitting between them. The CDR3 consists of 13 residues. From germline, CDR1 is MGHRA and CDR2 YSYEKL. Negative isolation yielded CD8+ and CD4+ T cells; FACS enriched TEMRA cells. The genes are TRBV4-1 and TRBJ2-1; a possible D gene is TRBD2 (5 bases). The receptor comes from a human donor with Susac syndrome. Material for sequencing was CD4+ T cells from PBMCs. In DNA, the CDR3 is TGCGCCAGCAGCGGCATGGGGAGTAATGAGCAGTTCTTC. Protein sequence: CASSGMGSNEQFF.